What follows describes a single T cell receptor beta chain. What it recognizes is unknown. In germline, CDR1 is LNHDA, CDR2 SQIVND (reference sequence). The CDR3 runs 14 residues. V was pared by 5 bases and J by 5 bases, with 15 bases between. These data originate in a study of identical twins. Study conclusions and caveats: Memory repertoires showed no such pattern, whereas abundant cord blood beta clonotypes carried fewer insertions. The models gave estimates that fell short of the out-of-frame TCR alpha sharing seen in monozygotic twins. Twins' excess sharing was less marked for out-of-frame beta sequences.

TCRdb called the 5' RACE reads again in MiXCR, with one record for every CDR3 protein. The sample has around 570,000 distinct CDR3 sequences, around 9.6% seen once. The same data also contributed to another study, on yellow fever vaccine responses in identical twins. From that report: Convergence reportedly seemed to mark part of the twins' vaccine T cell response, with personalization marking the rest.

The TCR was taken from a woman aged 18-29 years in good health. This chain uses TRBV19 with TRBJ1-1; no firm D call. Sequences were obtained from PBMCs. The chain's CDR3 is CASSLEGPRTEAFF. CDR3 DNA sequence: TGTGCCAGTAGTTTGGAGGGCCCGAGGACTGAAGCTTTCTTT. Filled out from reference TRBV19 and TRBJ1-1, the complete variable domain reads DGGITQSPKYLFRKEGQNVTLSCEQNLNHDAMYWYRQDPGQGLRLIYYSQIVNDFQKGDIAEGYSVSREKKESFPLTVTSAQKNPTAFYLCASSLEGPRTEAFFGQGTRLTVV.